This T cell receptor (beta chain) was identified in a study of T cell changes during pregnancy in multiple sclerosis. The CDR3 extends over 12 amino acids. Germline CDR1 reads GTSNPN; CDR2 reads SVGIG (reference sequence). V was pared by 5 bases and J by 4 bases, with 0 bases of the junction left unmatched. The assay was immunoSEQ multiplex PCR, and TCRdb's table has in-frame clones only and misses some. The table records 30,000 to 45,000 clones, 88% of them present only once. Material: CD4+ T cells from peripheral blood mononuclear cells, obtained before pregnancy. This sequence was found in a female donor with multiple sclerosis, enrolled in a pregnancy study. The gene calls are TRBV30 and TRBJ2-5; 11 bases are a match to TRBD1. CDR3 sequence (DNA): TGTGCCTGGGGGACAGGGGGAGAGACCCAGTACTTC. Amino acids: CAWGTGGETQYF.